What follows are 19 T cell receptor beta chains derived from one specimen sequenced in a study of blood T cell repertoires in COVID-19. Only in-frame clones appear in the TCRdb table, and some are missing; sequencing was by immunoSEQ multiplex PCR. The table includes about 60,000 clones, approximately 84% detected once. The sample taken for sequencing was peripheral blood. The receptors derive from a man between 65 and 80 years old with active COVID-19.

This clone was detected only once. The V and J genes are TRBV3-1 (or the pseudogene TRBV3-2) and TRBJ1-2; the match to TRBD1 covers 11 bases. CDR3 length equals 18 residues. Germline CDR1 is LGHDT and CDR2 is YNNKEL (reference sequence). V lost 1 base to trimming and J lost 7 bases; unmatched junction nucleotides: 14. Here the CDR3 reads CASSQGLSIGQGASGYTF. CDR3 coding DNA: TGTGCCAGCAGCCAAGGTCTATCTATTGGACAGGGGGCCAGTGGCTACACCTTC.

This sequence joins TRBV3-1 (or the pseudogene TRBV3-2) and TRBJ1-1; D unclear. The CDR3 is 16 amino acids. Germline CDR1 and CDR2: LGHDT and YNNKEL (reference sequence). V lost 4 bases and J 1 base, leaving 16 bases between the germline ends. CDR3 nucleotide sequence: TGTGCCAGCAGCCGCCACGAGGGTGGACCGAACACTGAAGCTTTCTTT. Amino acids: CASSRHEGGPNTEAFF.

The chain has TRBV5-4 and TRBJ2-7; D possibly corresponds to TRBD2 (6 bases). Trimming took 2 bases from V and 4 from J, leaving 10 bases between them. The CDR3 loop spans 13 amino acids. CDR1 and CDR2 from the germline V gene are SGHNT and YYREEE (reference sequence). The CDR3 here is CASSLTGVYEQYF. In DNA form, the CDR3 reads TGTGCCAGCAGCTTAACGGGAGTATACGAGCAGTACTTC.

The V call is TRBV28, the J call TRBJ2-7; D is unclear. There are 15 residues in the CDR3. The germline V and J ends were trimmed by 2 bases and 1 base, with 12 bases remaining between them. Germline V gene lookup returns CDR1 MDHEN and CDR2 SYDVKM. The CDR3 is CASSLGHTISYEQYF. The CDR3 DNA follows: TGTGCCAGCAGTTTAGGCCATACTATTTCCTACGAGCAGTACTTC.

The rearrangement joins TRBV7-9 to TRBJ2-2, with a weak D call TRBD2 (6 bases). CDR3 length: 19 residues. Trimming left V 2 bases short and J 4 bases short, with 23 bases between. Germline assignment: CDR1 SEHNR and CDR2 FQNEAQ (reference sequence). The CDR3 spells CASSLSSGGQGGGTGELFF. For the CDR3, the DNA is TGTGCCAGCAGCTTATCTTCAGGTGGGCAGGGAGGTGGCACCGGGGAGCTGTTTTTT.

For the CDR3, the DNA is TGTGCCAGCTCACCAGCGACAGGGGGGATCTACGAGCAGTACTTC. This codes for CASSPATGGIYEQYF. The rearrangement joins TRBV18 to TRBJ2-7; 9 bases agree with TRBD1. The germline gives CDR1 KGHSH, CDR2 LQKENI. CDR3 size: 15 residues. With V trimmed by 2 bases and J by 3 bases, 5 bases remained unmatched. Looking up the rest from reference TRBV18 and TRBJ2-7 gives the full variable domain: NAGVMQNPRHLVRRRGQEARLRCSPMKGHSHVYWYRQLPEEGLKFMVYLQKENIIDESGMPKERFSAEFPKEGPSILRIQQVVRGDSAAYFCASSPATGGIYEQYFGPGTRLTVT.

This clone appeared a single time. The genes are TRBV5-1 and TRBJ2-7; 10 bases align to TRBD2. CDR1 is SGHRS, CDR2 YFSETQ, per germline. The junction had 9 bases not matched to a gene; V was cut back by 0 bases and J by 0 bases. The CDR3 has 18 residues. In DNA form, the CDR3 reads TGCGCCAGCAGCTTGGTTGCTAGCGGGAGCGGACTCTCCTACGAGCAGTACTTC. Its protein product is CASSLVASGSGLSYEQYF.

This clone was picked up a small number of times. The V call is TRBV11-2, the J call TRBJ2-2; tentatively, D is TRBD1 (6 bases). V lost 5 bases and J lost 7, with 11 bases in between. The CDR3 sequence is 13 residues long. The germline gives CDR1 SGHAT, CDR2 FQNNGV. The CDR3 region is CASSIYRDGELFF. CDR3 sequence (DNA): TGTGCCAGCAGCATCTACAGGGACGGGGAGCTGTTTTTT. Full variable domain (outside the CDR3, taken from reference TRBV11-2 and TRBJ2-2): EAGVAQSPRYKIIEKRQSVAFWCNPISGHATLYWYQQILGQGPKLLIQFQNNGVVDDSQLPKDRFSAERLKGVDSTLKIQPAKLEDSAVYLCASSIYRDGELFFGEGSRLTVL.

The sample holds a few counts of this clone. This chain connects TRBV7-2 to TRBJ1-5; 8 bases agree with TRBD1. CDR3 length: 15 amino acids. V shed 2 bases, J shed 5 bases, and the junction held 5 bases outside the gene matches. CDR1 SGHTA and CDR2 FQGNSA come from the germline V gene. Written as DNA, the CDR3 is TGTGCCAGCAGCTTATGGGCAGGGGGCGATCAGCCCCAGCATTTT. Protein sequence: CASSLWAGGDQPQHF.

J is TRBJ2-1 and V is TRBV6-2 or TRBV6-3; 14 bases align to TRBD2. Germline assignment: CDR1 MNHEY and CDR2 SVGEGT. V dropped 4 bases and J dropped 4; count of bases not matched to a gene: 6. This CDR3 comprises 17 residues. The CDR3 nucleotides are TGTGCCAGCAGTTCCACAAGACTAGCGGGAGGGTACAATGAGCAGTTCTTC. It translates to CASSSTRLAGGYNEQFF.

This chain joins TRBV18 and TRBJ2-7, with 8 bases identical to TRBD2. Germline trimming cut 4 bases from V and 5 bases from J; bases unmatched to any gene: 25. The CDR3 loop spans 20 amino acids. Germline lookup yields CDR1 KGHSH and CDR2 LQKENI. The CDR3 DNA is TGTGCCAGCTCACGACAGCTGAGAGGCACTAGCGGCCAGGGCGGCGACGAGCAGTACTTC. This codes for CASSRQLRGTSGQGGDEQYF.

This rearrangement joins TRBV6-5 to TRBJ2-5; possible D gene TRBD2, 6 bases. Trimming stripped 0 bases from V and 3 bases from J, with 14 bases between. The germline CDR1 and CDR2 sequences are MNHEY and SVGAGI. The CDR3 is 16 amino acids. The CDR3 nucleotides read TGTGCCAGCAGTTACTCCTTACTAGCAGCAAAAGAGACCCAGTACTTC. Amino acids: CASSYSLLAAKETQYF.

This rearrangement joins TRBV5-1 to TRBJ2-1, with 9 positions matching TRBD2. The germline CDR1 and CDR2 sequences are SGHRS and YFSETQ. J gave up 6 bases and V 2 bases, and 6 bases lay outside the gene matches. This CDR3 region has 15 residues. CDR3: CASSFIAGATNEQFF. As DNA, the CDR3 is TGCGCCAGCAGCTTCATAGCGGGAGCGACCAATGAGCAGTTCTTC.

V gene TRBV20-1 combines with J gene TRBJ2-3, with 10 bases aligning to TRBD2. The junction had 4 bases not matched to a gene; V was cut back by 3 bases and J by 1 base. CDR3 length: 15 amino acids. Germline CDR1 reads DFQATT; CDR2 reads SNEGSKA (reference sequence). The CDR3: CSASPGTSGTDTQYF. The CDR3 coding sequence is TGCAGTGCTAGTCCTGGGACTAGCGGCACAGATACGCAGTATTTT.

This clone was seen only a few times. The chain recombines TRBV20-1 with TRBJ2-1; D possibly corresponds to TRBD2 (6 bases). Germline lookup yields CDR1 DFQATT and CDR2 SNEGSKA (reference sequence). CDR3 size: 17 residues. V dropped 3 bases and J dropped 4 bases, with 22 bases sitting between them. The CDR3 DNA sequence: TGCAGTGCTAGTTCACCGACTGGACTAATAGGGTACAATGAGCAGTTCTTC. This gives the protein CSASSPTGLIGYNEQFF.

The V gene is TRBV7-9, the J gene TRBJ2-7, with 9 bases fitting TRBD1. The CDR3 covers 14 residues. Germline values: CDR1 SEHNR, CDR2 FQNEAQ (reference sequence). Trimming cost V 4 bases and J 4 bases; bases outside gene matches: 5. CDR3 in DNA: TGTGCCAGCAGCTCGCGGGACAGGGTGTACGAGCAGTACTTC. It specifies CASSSRDRVYEQYF.

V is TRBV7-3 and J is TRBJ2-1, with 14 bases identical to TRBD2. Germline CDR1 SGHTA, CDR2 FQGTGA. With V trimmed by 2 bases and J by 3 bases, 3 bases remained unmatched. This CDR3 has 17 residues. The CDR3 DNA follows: TGTGCCAGCAGCTTAGGGACTAGCGGGAGCGGCTACAATGAGCAGTTCTTC. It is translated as CASSLGTSGSGYNEQFF.

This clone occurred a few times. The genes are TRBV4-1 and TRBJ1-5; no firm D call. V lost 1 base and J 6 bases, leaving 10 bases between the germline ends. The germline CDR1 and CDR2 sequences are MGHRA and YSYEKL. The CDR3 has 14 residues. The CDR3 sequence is CASSQAREGQPQHF. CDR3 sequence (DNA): TGCGCCAGCAGCCAAGCAAGGGAGGGTCAGCCCCAGCATTTT.

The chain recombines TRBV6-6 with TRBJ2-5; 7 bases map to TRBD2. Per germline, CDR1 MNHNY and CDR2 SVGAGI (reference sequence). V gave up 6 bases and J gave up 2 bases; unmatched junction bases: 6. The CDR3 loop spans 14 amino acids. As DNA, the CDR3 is TGTGCCAGCAGCCTAACTAGCGTTCAAGAGACCCAGTACTTC. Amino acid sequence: CASSLTSVQETQYF.